The TCR beta chain described here comes from a study of blood T cells in healthy people across ages. Overall study results and limits: Measured against age, TCR beta diversity per million T cells decreased in a roughly linear manner.

Details on this clonotype: Its cognate antigen is unknown.

This CDR3 has 15 amino acids. Deletions cut 2 bases from V and 0 bases from J, with 7 bases between. CDR1 is LGHDT, CDR2 YNNKEL, per germline (reference sequence). For the second PCR, which ran for roughly 6 to 12 cycles, a sample-barcoded 5' primer and a J-beta primer mix were used. One entry per CDR3 protein results from TCRdb running MiXCR on the 5' RACE reads. The data show hundreds of thousands of distinct CDR3 sequences, with roughly 26% seen just once and 2.5% to 3.5% held by the top ten. Isolating PBMCs gave at least 6.5 million of these cells per sample. These data were also filed under a second study, of T cells of mothers and their children.

The V call is TRBV3-1, the J call TRBJ2-2; D unresolved. The sequence came from a boy under 18 in good health. Sequenced: blood. The CDR3 DNA sequence: TGTGCCAGCAGCCAATGGGCCTCGAACACCGGGGAGCTGTTTTTT. This encodes CASSQWASNTGELFF.